This TCR beta chain was profiled in a study of TIL therapy for anti-PD-1-resistant metastatic lung cancer (dated by TCRdb to about 2021). For the study in its entirety: Tumors were harvested before any PD-1/PD-L1 blockade; patients then received nivolumab, and those progressing received lymphodepletion, expanded TIL infusion and IL-2. Clonotypes were tracked across tumor, expanded TIL product and serial blood samples by T cell receptor beta sequencing of tumor and peripheral blood. Enrolled patients had a median age of around 50 years (range 38-75) and a median tumor PD-L1 proportion score of around 5.9%. The cohort was predominantly lung adenocarcinoma, with several EGFR-mutant and two ALK-rearranged tumors, and half of patients were current or former smokers. A median non-synonymous tumor mutation burden of under 1.9 mutations per megabase was determined across the cohort by whole-exome sequencing.

TCR beta CDR3 regions were amplified from genomic DNA by bias-controlled multiplex PCR with the immunoSEQ v3 hsTCRB kit. The TCR libraries were sequenced on an Illumina NextSeq 500 to roughly 1.8 million read pairs for survey level or roughly 4.5-6 million read pairs for deep level. For the original study's pipeline: V, D and J genes were assigned, non-productive sequences were removed, and clonality was reported by immunoSEQ Analyzer software. Repertoires were compared using productive Simpson clonality and Morisita overlap index of productive TRB rearrangements between infused TIL and blood. For each clone in blood, the absolute clonotype count was estimated by multiplying the lymphocyte count by the CD3+ fraction and by the clone's productive frequency. TCRdb limited this immuneACCESS table to in-frame rearrangements with V and J called. A share of clones is missing; checked studies link under half to unresolved V genes, and the rest is unexplained. V and J calls and clone size are those listed in that table; D and trimming were worked out from the DNA. This sample comprises about 46,000 clones, 65% to 90% of them detected only once. The ten largest clones represent approximately 5% of the sample.

At the junction V is shortened by 1 base and J by 2 bases, with 7 bases in between. Counted from cysteine to phenylalanine, this CDR3 has 14 amino acids. Just the 42-base CDR3 DNA is kept, in frame starting at base 1. Via the germline V gene, CDR1 is KGHDR and CDR2 SFDVKD. The study at large found these results: The study protocol defined all tumor marker inferences as exploratory. Infused TIL clonotypes partially replaced the baseline peripheral repertoire then decayed over months, with no apparent association between persistence and response. The cohort was highly selected, including more treatment-naive, never-smoker and oncogene-addicted patients than is typical, which limits generalizability.

The time point label, read with the paper, signifies: pre-treatment sample, taken before nivolumab and TIL therapy. Adults with stage 4 NSCLC were enrolled from October 2017 to early 2020 in a dual-center phase I trial. The samples were obtained from a phase I trial that was single-arm and open-label and tested tumor-infiltrating lymphocyte therapy combined with nivolumab in advanced non-small cell lung cancer. Blood mononuclear cells were isolated from EDTA tubes by Ficoll gradient and were snap-frozen as pellets, and DNA was extracted with a Qiagen mini-prep kit. On this clone itself: No antigen is known for it. No base quality values were provided; no much bigger clone lies one nucleotide off.

The chain is made from TRBV24-1 and TRBJ2-5; no confident D gene assignment can be made. The TCR originated in a person aged 25 to 85 with non-small cell lung cancer. The sample in question was blood, obtained at baseline. The encoded CDR3 is CATSDLGSQETQYF. The bases are TGTGCCACCAGTGATTTAGGAAGTCAAGAGACCCAGTACTTC.